The 10 T cell receptor beta chains below all came from one sample that was sequenced in a study of shared clonotypes between healthy human individuals. Libraries were prepared by immunoSEQ multiplex PCR; TCRdb keeps only in-frame clonotypes and omits some of them. The sample lists 1.4 million to 1.5 million clones; roughly 96% were seen once. The sample was naive CD4+ T cells sorted from blood. Subset indicated: CD45RA+ positively selected. The origin of the receptors is a man aged 25-45 years in good health.

The chain carries TRBV7-7 and TRBJ2-5; 7 nucleotides match TRBD1. The length of the CDR3 is 14 residues. The germline gives CDR1 SSHAT, CDR2 FNYEAQ (reference sequence). The V gene end was trimmed by 4 bases and the J gene end by 1 base; junction bases not matched to a gene: 3. DNA for the CDR3: TGTGCCAGCAGCTCGACAGGGACCCAAGAGACCCAGTACTTC. This translates into CASSSTGTQETQYF. Variable domain in full (rest from reference TRBV7-7 and TRBJ2-5): GAGVSQSPRYKVTKRGQDVTLRCDPISSHATLYWYQQALGQGPEFLTYFNYEAQPDKSGLPSDRFSAERPEGSISTLTIQRTEQRDSAMYRCASSSTGTQETQYFGPGTRLLVL.

The chain has TRBV14 and TRBJ2-1; D is undetermined. The CDR3 sequence is 17 residues long. CDR1 and CDR2 from the germline V gene are SGHDN and FVKESK. Trimming left V 1 base short and J 0 bases short, with 13 bases between. CDR3 in amino acids: CASSQVKGRSSYNEQFF. The CDR3, as DNA: TGTGCCAGCAGCCAAGTTAAGGGTCGTAGCTCCTACAATGAGCAGTTCTTC.

As regards this clone: This CDR3 is also generated by other DNA sequences in the sample. The chain employs TRBV28 and TRBJ2-6; D possibly matches TRBD1 or TRBD2 (6 bases each). The CDR3 loop spans 15 amino acids. Germline CDR1 and CDR2: MDHEN and SYDVKM. V shed 3 bases and J shed 3 bases, with 9 bases lying between them. This CDR3 reads CASSLGGSGANVLTF. DNA for the CDR3: TGTGCCAGCAGTTTGGGGGGCAGTGGGGCCAACGTCCTGACTTTC.

The chain uses TRBV7-2 and TRBJ2-5; TRBD2 aligns across 10 bases. Germline V gene sequence: CDR1 SGHTA, CDR2 FQGNSA. The CDR3 consists of 16 residues. With V trimmed by 5 bases and J by 4 bases, 10 bases remained unmatched. The CDR3 loop reads CASSPEARLAGETQYF. For the CDR3, the DNA is TGTGCCAGCAGCCCCGAGGCGCGACTAGCGGGAGAGACCCAGTACTTC.

CDR3 region: CASAQGSNTEAFF. The CDR3 DNA follows: TGTGCCAGTGCACAGGGCTCGAACACTGAAGCTTTCTTT. This chain connects TRBV19 to TRBJ1-1, with D maybe TRBD1 (6 bases). The ends were cut back, 8 bases at V and 1 base at J, with 11 bases in the middle. The CDR3 has 13 amino acids. CDR1 is LNHDA, CDR2 SQIVND, per germline (reference sequence).

The CDR3 loop reads CASSLRTSGRRDEQFF. CDR3 bases: TGTGCCAGTAGCCTCCGGACTAGCGGGAGGAGGGATGAGCAGTTCTTC. This rearrangement joins TRBV19 to TRBJ2-1, with 14 bases identical to TRBD2. Per germline, CDR1 LNHDA and CDR2 SQIVND (reference sequence). CDR3 length equals 16 residues. V lost 6 bases to trimming and J lost 8 bases; unmatched junction nucleotides: 9.

The chain has TRBV27 and TRBJ2-6, with no clear D. The V gene's germline CDR1 is MNHEY and CDR2 SMNVEV (reference sequence). The V and J ends lost 3 bases and 4 bases respectively, with 19 bases between them. The CDR3 length is 18 residues. The CDR3 protein is CASSFDGGRAGGANVLTF. CDR3 in DNA: TGTGCCAGCAGTTTCGACGGTGGTCGGGCTGGGGGGGCCAACGTCCTGACTTTC.

The chain carries TRBV19 and TRBJ2-3; D gene ambiguous. Per the germline V gene, CDR1 is LNHDA and CDR2 is SQIVND (reference sequence). V was trimmed by 3 bases and J by 0 bases, leaving 13 bases between them. The CDR3 covers 16 residues. The CDR3 region has the DNA TGTGCCAGTAGTATCTTTCGGGTTTCTAGCACAGATACGCAGTATTTT. Protein: CASSIFRVSSTDTQYF.

The CDR3 DNA reads as TGTGCTGAAGTAGCGGGAGACAATGAGCAGTTCTTC. As protein: CAEVAGDNEQFF. The chain employs TRBV7-2 and TRBJ2-1, with 9 bases identical to TRBD2. The CDR3 covers 12 residues. Germline V gene sequence: CDR1 SGHTA, CDR2 FQGNSA.

The chain recombines TRBV28 with TRBJ2-7; no clear D gene. The V gene lost 6 bases and the J gene lost 6 bases, with 6 bases spanning the gap. The CDR3 covers 10 residues. Germline CDR1 and CDR2: MDHEN and SYDVKM. CDR3 sequence reads: CASSSIEQYF. The CDR3 nucleotides read TGTGCCAGCAGCTCCATCGAGCAGTACTTC.